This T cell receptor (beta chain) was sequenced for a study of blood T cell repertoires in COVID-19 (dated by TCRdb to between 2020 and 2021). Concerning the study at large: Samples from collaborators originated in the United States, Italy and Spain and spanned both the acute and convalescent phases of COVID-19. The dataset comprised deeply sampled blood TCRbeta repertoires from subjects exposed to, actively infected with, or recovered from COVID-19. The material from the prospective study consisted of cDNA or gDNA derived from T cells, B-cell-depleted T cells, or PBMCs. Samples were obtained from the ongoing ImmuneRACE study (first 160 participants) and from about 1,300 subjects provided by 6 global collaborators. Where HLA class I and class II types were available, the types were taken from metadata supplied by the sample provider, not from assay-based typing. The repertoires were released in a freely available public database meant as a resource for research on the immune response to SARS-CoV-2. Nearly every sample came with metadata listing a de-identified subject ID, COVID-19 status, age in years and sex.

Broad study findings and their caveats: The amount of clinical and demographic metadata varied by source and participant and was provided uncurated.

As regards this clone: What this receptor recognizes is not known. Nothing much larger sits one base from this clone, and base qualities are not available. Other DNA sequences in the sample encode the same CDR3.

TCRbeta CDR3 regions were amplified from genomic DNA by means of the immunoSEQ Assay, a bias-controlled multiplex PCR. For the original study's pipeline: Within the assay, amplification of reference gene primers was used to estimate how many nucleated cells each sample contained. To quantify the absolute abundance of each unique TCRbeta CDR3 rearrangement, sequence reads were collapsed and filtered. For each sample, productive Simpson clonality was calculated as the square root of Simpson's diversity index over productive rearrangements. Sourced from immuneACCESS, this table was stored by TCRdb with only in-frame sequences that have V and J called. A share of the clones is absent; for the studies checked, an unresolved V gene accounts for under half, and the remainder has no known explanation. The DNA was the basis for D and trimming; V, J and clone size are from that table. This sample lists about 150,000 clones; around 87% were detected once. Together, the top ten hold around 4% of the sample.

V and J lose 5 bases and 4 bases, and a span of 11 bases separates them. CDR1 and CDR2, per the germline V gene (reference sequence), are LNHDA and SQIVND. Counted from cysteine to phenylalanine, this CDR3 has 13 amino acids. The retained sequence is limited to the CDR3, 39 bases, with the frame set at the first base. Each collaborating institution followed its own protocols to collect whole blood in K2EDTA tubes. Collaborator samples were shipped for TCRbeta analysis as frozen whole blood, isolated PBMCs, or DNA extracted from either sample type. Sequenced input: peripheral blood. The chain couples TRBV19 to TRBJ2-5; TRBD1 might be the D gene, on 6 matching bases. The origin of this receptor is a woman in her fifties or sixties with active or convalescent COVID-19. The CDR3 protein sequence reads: CASSRARGETQYF. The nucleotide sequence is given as TGTGCCAGTAGTCGGGCCAGGGGAGAGACCCAGTACTTC.